This T cell receptor (beta chain) is from a study of T-cell reconstitution after alpha-beta-depleted transplantation in children. V lost 2 bases and J 1 base, leaving 6 bases between the germline ends. This CDR3 contains 14 residues. Per germline, CDR1 SGHVS and CDR2 FQNEAQ. Study results and limitations: Expanded graft clones, several hundred of them, were reportedly the source of alpha-beta T cells about two months after transplant. T-cell numbers and diversity one year post-transplant derived largely from freshly generated T cells.

The authors prepared the TCRbeta library with unique molecular identifiers. TCRdb ran MiXCR on the PCR reads and lists one entry per CDR3 protein. The sample includes about 460,000 distinct CDR3 sequences, about an eighth of them seen just once. This clonotype appeared many times. Its antigen is undetermined. V and J are TRBV7-8 and TRBJ2-4; the D gene is possibly TRBD2 (5 bases). The material sequenced was PBMCs, mostly from graft donor cells, taken 180 days after TCRalphabeta/CD19-depleted stem cell transplant. The TCR was taken from a female patient between 2 and 15 years old who had a stem cell transplant for aplastic anemia, so the T cells may come from the graft donor. The CDR3 region is CASSLTRAKNIQYF. The CDR3, as DNA: TGTGCCAGCAGCTTAACTAGGGCCAAAAACATTCAGTACTTC.